These T cell receptor beta chains were read from a single sample in a study of shared clonotypes between healthy human individuals. Sequencing used immunoSEQ multiplex PCR; TCRdb keeps in-frame clones, though not all of them. This sample has around 1,000,000 clones, with 70% to 85% found just once. What was sequenced was memory CD4+ T cells from PBMCs. All receptors derive from a man between 18 and 29 years old in good health. Some clones in this sample may be carry-over from other donors' samples. CDR3s include the opening cysteine and the closing phenylalanine or tryptophan. Each record gives: CDR3 protein, CDR3 DNA, V gene, CDR3 length, D gene, J gene, clone size. D genes are given only for firm matches. Not every row has a clone size; where given, it reads once, few, many or a size class.

CASGSAGDTQYF,TGTGCTAGTGGTTCCGCGGGGGATACGCAGTATTTT,TRBV12-5,12,-,TRBJ2-3,-
CASRSAGVQETQYF,TGTGCCAGCAGATCAGCGGGGGTACAAGAGACCCAGTACTTC,TRBV27,14,TRBD2,TRBJ2-5,-
CASSPDRVRADTQYF,TGTGCCAGCAGCCCCGACAGGGTGAGGGCAGATACGCAGTATTTT,TRBV11-2,15,TRBD1,TRBJ2-3,-
CSAPGTGAFF,TGCAGTGCTCCAGGGACAGGAGCTTTCTTT,TRBV20-1,10,TRBD1,TRBJ1-1,few
CASSLAWSIPYEQYF,TGTGCCAGCAGCTTAGCGTGGAGTATACCCTACGAGCAGTACTTC,TRBV7-2,15,-,TRBJ2-7,-
CASSSDSNEQYF,TGTGCCAGCAGTTCGGACAGCAACGAGCAGTACTTC,TRBV27,12,-,TRBJ2-7,-
CASSLGWGNTEAFF,TGCGCCAGCAGCTTGGGCTGGGGGAACACTGAAGCTTTCTTT,TRBV5-1,14,-,TRBJ1-1,-
CASRLVTSGSGGTDTQYF,TGTGCAAGTCGCTTAGTGACTAGCGGGAGTGGGGGGACAGATACGCAGTATTTT,TRBV12-2,18,-,TRBJ2-3,-
CASSPGQVPYNEQFF,TGTGCCAGCAGCCCGGGACAGGTTCCCTACAATGAGCAGTTCTTC,TRBV6-5,15,TRBD1,TRBJ2-1,-
CASSQGVGVSYEQYF,TGCGCCAGCAGCCAAGGTGTTGGGGTCTCCTACGAGCAGTACTTC,TRBV4-3,15,-,TRBJ2-7,-
CAISRGQILTYEQYF,TGTGCCATCAGCCGGGGACAGATCCTTACCTACGAGCAGTACTTC,TRBV10-3,15,TRBD1,TRBJ2-7,-
CSAIAGDTQYF,TGCAGTGCTATAGCGGGGGATACGCAGTATTTT,TRBV20-1,11,TRBD2,TRBJ2-3,-
CASSSPGTGNEQYF,TGTGCCAGCAGCTCCCCGGGGACTGGGAACGAGCAGTACTTC,TRBV7-3,14,-,TRBJ2-7,-
CASSPLGDSYEQYF,TGTGCCAGCAGCCCACTAGGGGACTCCTACGAGCAGTACTTC,TRBV11-2,14,-,TRBJ2-7,few
CASSLAAAYGYTF,TGTGCCAGCAGCTTAGCCGCGGCCTATGGCTACACCTTC,TRBV7-9,13,-,TRBJ1-2,-
CASRGQGARTTYEQYF,TGTGCCAGCCGTGGACAGGGTGCGAGGACGACCTACGAGCAGTACTTC,TRBV27,16,TRBD1,TRBJ2-7,once
CASSPPGLNGELFF,TGCGCCAGCAGCCCTCCTGGACTTAACGGGGAGCTGTTTTTT,TRBV5-1,14,-,TRBJ2-2,-
CASSLDPTEQYF,TGTGCCAGCAGCTTGGACCCCACGGAGCAGTACTTC,TRBV7-2,12,-,TRBJ2-7,-
CSVLPLGTDTQYF,TGCAGCGTTCTCCCACTAGGAACAGATACGCAGTATTTT,TRBV29-1,13,-,TRBJ2-3,-
CASSRGGNRQETQYF,TGTGCCAGCAGCCGTGGGGGGAATAGACAAGAGACCCAGTACTTC,TRBV7-9,15,-,TRBJ2-5,-
CASSLLHREFANEQFF,TGTGCCAGCAGCTTGTTGCACAGGGAGTTTGCGAATGAGCAGTTCTTC,TRBV5-6,16,-,TRBJ2-1,-
CASSTRHRGLNNEQFF,TGTGCCAGCAGCACTAGACACAGGGGGCTCAACAATGAGCAGTTCTTC,TRBV7-9,16,TRBD1,TRBJ2-1,few
CSVTGGGTQYF,TGCAGTGTCACCGGTGGGGGTACGCAGTATTTT,TRBV20-1,11,-,TRBJ2-3,-
CATSRVGGQTEKLFF,TGTGCCACCAGCAGAGTAGGGGGCCAGACTGAAAAACTGTTTTTT,TRBV15,15,TRBD1,TRBJ1-4,-
CASSPQGGYNEQFF,TGTGCCAGCAGCCCTCAAGGAGGCTACAATGAGCAGTTCTTC,TRBV27,14,-,TRBJ2-1,many
CASSRNTQETQYF,TGTGCCAGCAGTCGAAATACCCAAGAGACCCAGTACTTC,TRBV7-7,13,-,TRBJ2-5,once
CASSQGDGGTREAFF,TGTGCCAGCAGCCAAGGTGATGGGGGGACCCGTGAAGCTTTCTTT,TRBV4-2,15,-,TRBJ1-1,-
CASLRKAGGRTEQFF,TGTGCCAGCCTCCGAAAAGCGGGAGGTAGGACTGAGCAGTTCTTC,TRBV7-2,15,TRBD2,TRBJ2-1,-
CASSLEVRGRRYF,TGTGCCAGCAGCTTAGAGGTTCGGGGGAGGCGCTATTTT,TRBV7-2,13,-,TRBJ2-3,-
CASSVGAGSYNEQFF,TGTGCCAGCAGCGTAGGAGCGGGAAGCTACAATGAGCAGTTCTTC,TRBV9,15,TRBD2,TRBJ2-1,-
CASSQQSKTVINYGYTF,TGTGCCAGCTCACAACAAAGTAAGACGGTCATCAACTATGGCTACACCTTC,TRBV18,17,-,TRBJ1-2,few
CSGATGLAGEQYF,TGCAGCGGGGCGACAGGGCTGGCGGGCGAGCAGTACTTC,TRBV29-1,13,TRBD1,TRBJ2-7,-
CASSAGLAGPGSYNEQFF,TGTGCCAGCAGCGCTGGACTAGCGGGACCCGGATCCTACAATGAGCAGTTCTTC,TRBV7-3,18,TRBD2,TRBJ2-1,few
CASSSTSVTGELFF,TGTGCCAGCAGCTCCACTAGCGTCACCGGGGAGCTGTTTTTT,TRBV7-2,14,TRBD2,TRBJ2-2,-
CATSRAGAGNTEAFF,TGTGCCACCAGCAGAGCGGGGGCAGGGAACACTGAAGCTTTCTTT,TRBV15,15,-,TRBJ1-1,-
CASSLGRWNTEAFF,TGCGCCAGCAGCTTGGGTCGGTGGAACACTGAAGCTTTCTTT,TRBV5-1,14,-,TRBJ1-1,-
CASRGFSGPLYANYGYTF,TGTGCCAGCAGGGGGTTTTCTGGTCCCCTGTACGCTAACTATGGCTACACCTTC,TRBV28,18,-,TRBJ1-2,-
CASSYPGQGGSAQHF,TGTGCCAGCAGTTATCCGGGACAGGGTGGGTCAGCCCAGCATTTT,TRBV28,15,TRBD1,TRBJ1-5,-
CASSVERGHTDTQYF,TGTGCCAGCAGCGTAGAGAGGGGTCACACAGATACGCAGTATTTT,TRBV9,15,-,TRBJ2-3,-
CAWTIGDRNSPLHF,TGTGCCTGGACGATCGGGGATCGGAATTCACCCCTCCACTTT,TRBV30,14,-,TRBJ1-6,many
CASSPGTTYNEQFF,TGTGCCAGCAGCCCCGGGACTACCTACAATGAGCAGTTCTTC,TRBV6-6,14,TRBD2,TRBJ2-1,-
CAGSLGGGILGEKLFF,TGTGCCGGCAGCTTAGGAGGGGGCATATTGGGAGAAAAACTGTTTTTT,TRBV7-6,16,TRBD1,TRBJ1-4,once
CASSQGDRASSYNEQFF,TGCGCCAGCAGCCAAGGTGACAGGGCTAGCTCCTACAATGAGCAGTTCTTC,TRBV4-1,17,TRBD1,TRBJ2-1,-
CASSGTAGGIGYTF,TGCGCCAGCAGCGGAACTGCAGGAGGGATCGGCTACACCTTC,TRBV5-1,14,-,TRBJ1-2,-
CASSDHDRPTSTDTQYF,TGTGCCAGCAGTGACCATGATAGACCCACTAGCACAGATACGCAGTATTTT,TRBV6-4,17,-,TRBJ2-3,once
CAISDAGNGGNTIYF,TGTGCCATCAGTGACGCCGGGAACGGAGGAAACACCATATATTTT,TRBV10-3,15,-,TRBJ1-3,-
CASSRPGTPRVF,TGTGCCAGCAGTCGACCCGGGACGCCGAGGGTCTTT,TRBV28,12,-,TRBJ1-1,once
CASSEPRQGDTEAFF,TGTGCCAGCAGTGAACCCAGACAGGGAGACACTGAAGCTTTCTTT,TRBV25-1,15,TRBD1,TRBJ1-1,few